The T cell receptor (beta chain) under discussion was sequenced for a study of blood T cells in healthy people across ages. The V end lost 0 bases, the J end lost 7 bases, and 12 bases lay between the germline ends. Germline lookup yields CDR1 ENHRY and CDR2 SYGVKD. The CDR3 loop spans 14 amino acids. Together with a sample-barcoded 5' primer, a J-beta primer mix was included in a second PCR lasting about 7 to 11 cycles. One entry per CDR3 protein, called by TCRdb with MiXCR from the 5' RACE reads. The data show roughly 680,000 distinct CDR3 sequences, with under 25% seen just once and 3.5% to 4% held by the top ten.

This clonotype originated in a man aged 70 or older in good health. The rearrangement uses TRBV10-3 and TRBJ1-1, with D maybe TRBD1 (5 bases). Specimen: blood. In DNA, the CDR3 is TGTGCCATCAGTGAGTCAAGGGGAAGTGGTGAAGCTTTCTTT. Amino acids: CAISESRGSGEAFF.